These 14 T cell receptor beta chains were sequenced from one sample in a study of cytomegalovirus exposure and HLA in healthy donors. The PCR made use of 60 Vbeta and 13 Jbeta primers. Some clones are missing from TCRdb's copy, which holds only in-frame ones; the method was immunoSEQ multiplex PCR. The sample carries 75,000 to 100,000 clones, roughly 74% recorded once. Material for sequencing was PBMCs. These receptors came from a woman between 65 and 79 years old in good health and CMV-seropositive.

The gene calls are TRBV28 and TRBJ2-2, with 8 nucleotides matching TRBD2. Germline V CDR1 and CDR2: MDHEN, SYDVKM. Trimming removed 3 bases from V and 7 bases from J; junction bases left unmatched: 13. There are 17 residues in the CDR3. CDR3 loop: CASSFLIGAGESGELFF. In DNA form, the CDR3 reads TGTGCCAGCAGTTTTCTTATAGGAGCGGGAGAGAGCGGGGAGCTGTTTTTT.

Concerning this clone itself: The same CDR3 arises from other DNA sequences in this sample as well. This rearrangement joins TRBV19 to TRBJ1-3; 7 bases align to TRBD1. Germline trimming cut 8 bases from V and 3 bases from J; bases unmatched to any gene: 10. The CDR3 loop spans 15 amino acids. Germline V gene sequence: CDR1 LNHDA, CDR2 SQIVND (reference sequence). The chain's CDR3 is CASSPRTGRGNTIYF. The CDR3 nucleotides read TGTGCCAGTTCACCTCGGACAGGTCGTGGAAACACCATATATTTT.

The chain recombines TRBV13 with TRBJ2-3; TRBD2 might be the D (5 bases). Trimming took 3 bases from V and 1 from J, leaving 11 bases between them. Germline CDR1 and CDR2: PRHDT and FYEKMQ (reference sequence). This CDR3 contains 15 residues. In DNA, the CDR3 is TGTGCCAGCAGCTTGGAGGCTTGGGGCACAGATACGCAGTATTTT. Encoded protein: CASSLEAWGTDTQYF.

The chain has TRBV5-6 and TRBJ2-1; D uncertain. This CDR3 is 15 amino acids long. Germline values: CDR1 SGHDT, CDR2 YYEEEE. V was pared by 2 bases and J by 0 bases, with 9 bases between. The CDR3 region is CASSFGTDSYNEQFF. CDR3 DNA: TGTGCCAGCAGCTTCGGAACAGACTCCTACAATGAGCAGTTCTTC.

This chain joins TRBV7-2 and TRBJ1-4, with 8 bases that match TRBD1. The CDR3 contains 15 residues. CDR1 is SGHTA, CDR2 FQGNSA, per germline. With V trimmed by 5 bases and J by 5 bases, 7 bases remained unmatched. The CDR3: CASSGTGSANEKLFF. CDR3 in DNA: TGTGCCAGCAGCGGGACAGGCTCCGCCAATGAAAAACTGTTTTTT.

This clone was seen a few times. The chain recombines TRBV7-6 with TRBJ2-7; 10 nucleotides agree with TRBD1. Germline CDR1 and CDR2: SGHVS and FNYEAQ. V dropped 5 bases and J dropped 3; count of bases not matched to a gene: 4. CDR3 length: 14 residues. This CDR3 is CASSPGQGIYEQYF. In nucleotides, the CDR3 is TGTGCCAGCAGCCCGGGACAGGGGATCTACGAGCAGTACTTC.

The chain uses TRBV6-4 and TRBJ1-5; maybe TRBD1 (5 bases). The V gene lost 4 bases and the J gene lost 2 bases, with 9 bases spanning the gap. The CDR3 runs to 14 residues. Per germline, CDR1 MRHNA and CDR2 SNTAGT. The DNA of the CDR3 is TGTGCCAGCAGTGCAGGGTTCGGCAATCAGCCCCAGCATTTT. It codes for CASSAGFGNQPQHF.

This clone was seen only a few times. The chain employs TRBV27 and TRBJ2-3; 8 positions match TRBD2. Per the germline V gene, CDR1 is MNHEY and CDR2 is SMNVEV (reference sequence). The CDR3 loop spans 14 amino acids. The V gene end was trimmed by 3 bases and the J gene end by 8 bases; junction bases not matched to a gene: 7. The CDR3 DNA reads TGTGCCAGCAGTTTTACTAGCGGAATTACTACGCAGTATTTT. This sequence encodes CASSFTSGITTQYF.

The chain is built from TRBV5-5 and TRBJ2-2; possibly TRBD1 for D (6 bases). The CDR3 covers 14 residues. Germline CDR1 reads SGHKS; CDR2 reads YYEKEE (reference sequence). V lost 6 bases to trimming and J lost 3 bases, with 12 bases between them. Here the CDR3 reads CASNPGQDTGELFF. As DNA, the CDR3 is TGTGCCAGCAATCCGGGACAAGACACCGGGGAGCTGTTTTTT.

V gene TRBV7-3 combines with J gene TRBJ2-7; 7 nucleotides agree with TRBD1. In germline, CDR1 is SGHTA, CDR2 FQGTGA. The CDR3 contains 14 residues. Losses at the gene ends were 5 bases for V and 3 bases for J; bases not matched to a gene: 7. The CDR3 sequence is CASSTQGTFYEQYF. In DNA, the CDR3 is TGTGCCAGCAGCACACAGGGGACCTTCTACGAGCAGTACTTC.

On this clone: The same CDR3 also results from other DNA sequences found in this sample. The chain carries TRBV28 and TRBJ1-2; the match to TRBD1 covers 8 bases. CDR3 size: 13 residues. The germline V gene has CDR1 MDHEN and CDR2 SYDVKM. V lost 6 bases, J lost 4 bases, and 4 bases stayed unmatched. The CDR3 reads CASSLGQGYGYTF. As DNA, the CDR3 is TGTGCCAGCAGCCTCGGACAGGGCTATGGCTACACCTTC.

CDR3 loop: CASSANRGRFYEQYF. The CDR3 DNA reads as TGTGCCAGCAGCGCTAACAGGGGCCGTTTCTACGAGCAGTACTTC. J is TRBJ2-7 and V is TRBV2; TRBD1 aligns across 7 bases. This CDR3 spans 15 amino acids. J gave up 3 bases and V 6 bases, and 11 bases lay outside the gene matches. Germline V lookup: CDR1 SNHLY, CDR2 FYNNEI.

CDR3 sequence reads: CASSLQGDDYGYTF. The CDR3 DNA sequence: TGTGCCAGCTCACTGCAGGGTGACGACTATGGCTACACCTTC. The chain links TRBV18 to TRBJ1-2; tentatively, D is TRBD1 (5 bases). V gave up 4 bases and J gave up 3 bases, with 12 bases separating them. The CDR3 spans 14 residues. Germline V gives CDR1 KGHSH, CDR2 LQKENI.

This clone was seen just once. DNA of the CDR3: TGTGCCAGCAGCTTACCCCCGTACAATGAGCAGTTCTTC. It translates to CASSLPPYNEQFF. The chain couples TRBV7-6 to TRBJ2-1; D ambiguous. V was clipped by 2 bases and J by 4 bases, with 6 bases between them. The germline gives CDR1 SGHVS, CDR2 FNYEAQ. This CDR3 is built from 13 residues.